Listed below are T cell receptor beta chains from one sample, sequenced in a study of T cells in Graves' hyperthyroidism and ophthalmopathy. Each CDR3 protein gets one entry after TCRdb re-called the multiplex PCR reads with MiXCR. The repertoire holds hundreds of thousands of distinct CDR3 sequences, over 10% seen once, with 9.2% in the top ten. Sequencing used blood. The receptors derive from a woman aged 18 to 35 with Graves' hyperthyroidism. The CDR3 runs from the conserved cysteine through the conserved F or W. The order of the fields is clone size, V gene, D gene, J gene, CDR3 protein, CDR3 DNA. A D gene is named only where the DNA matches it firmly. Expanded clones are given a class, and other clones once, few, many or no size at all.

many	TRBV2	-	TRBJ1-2	CASLPGGSFNGYTF	TGTGCCAGCTTACCTGGGGGGAGCTTTAATGGCTACACCTTC
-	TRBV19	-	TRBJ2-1	CASSMFQAGTNEQFF	TGTGCCAGTAGTATGTTTCAAGCGGGGACAAATGAGCAGTTCTTC
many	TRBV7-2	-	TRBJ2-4	CASSRTLTGELDIQYF	TGTGCCAGCAGCCGAACACTGACAGGTGAATTGGACATTCAGTACTTC
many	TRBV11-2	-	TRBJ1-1	CASRRPGTENTEAFF	TGTGCCAGCAGAAGGCCCGGGACGGAGAACACTGAAGCTTTCTTT
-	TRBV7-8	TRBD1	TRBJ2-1	CASSISGTGAADSYNEQFF	TGTGCCAGCAGCATATCCGGGACAGGGGCGGCTGACTCCTACAATGAGCAGTTCTTC
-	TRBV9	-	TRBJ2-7	CASSVEGTHSYEQYF	TGTGCCAGCAGCGTAGAAGGGACTCATTCCTACGAGCAGTACTTC
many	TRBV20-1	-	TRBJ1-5	CSVDPPDSNQPQHF	TGCAGTGTCGACCCCCCAGATAGCAATCAGCCCCAGCATTTT
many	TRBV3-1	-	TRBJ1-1	CASSQDPPGSRPGGRAEAFF	TGTGCCAGCAGCCAAGATCCCCCAGGGAGCAGGCCCGGAGGGAGGGCTGAAGCTTTCTTT
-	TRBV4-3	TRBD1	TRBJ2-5	CASSQDRGRAGTQYF	TGCGCCAGCAGCCAGGACAGGGGGCGCGCCGGGACCCAGTACTTC
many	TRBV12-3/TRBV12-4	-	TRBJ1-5	CASSLQEGQAQHF	TGTGCCAGCAGCCTCCAGGAGGGTCAGGCCCAGCATTTT
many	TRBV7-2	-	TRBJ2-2	CASTLQVYNTGELFF	TGTGCCAGCACCCTTCAGGTCTATAACACCGGGGAGCTGTTTTTT
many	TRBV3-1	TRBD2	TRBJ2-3	CASSHSGGRTDTQYF	TGTGCCAGCAGTCATAGCGGGGGCCGCACAGATACGCAGTATTTT
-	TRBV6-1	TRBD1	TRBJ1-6	CASSQETGGLSPLHF	TGTGCCAGCAGTCAAGAGACAGGGGGTCTATCACCCCTCCACTTT
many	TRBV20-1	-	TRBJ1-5	CSATSNNNQPQHF	TGCAGTGCTACATCGAATAACAATCAGCCCCAGCATTTT
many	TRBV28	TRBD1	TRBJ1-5	CASSSGQGFQPQHF	TGTGCCAGCAGTTCCGGACAGGGCTTTCAGCCCCAGCATTTT
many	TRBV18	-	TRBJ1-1	CASSSDRNTEAFF	TGTGCCAGCTCATCAGACAGGAATACTGAAGCTTTCTTT
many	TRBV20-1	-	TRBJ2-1	CSAGFRGRNEQFF	TGCAGTGCCGGATTCCGGGGGCGCAATGAGCAGTTCTTC
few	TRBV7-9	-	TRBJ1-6	CASSFEERRPLHF	TGTGCCAGCAGCTTCGAGGAAAGAAGACCCCTCCACTTT
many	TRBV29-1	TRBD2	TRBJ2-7	CSVRTGVTSGRAAEQYF	TGCAGCGTTAGAACAGGGGTCACAAGCGGGAGGGCCGCCGAGCAGTACTTC
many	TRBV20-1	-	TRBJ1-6	CSARDLGVNSPLHF	TGCAGTGCTAGAGATCTAGGGGTTAATTCACCCCTCCACTTT
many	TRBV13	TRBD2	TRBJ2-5	CASSFSGETQETQYF	TGTGCCAGCAGCTTTAGCGGGGAGACCCAAGAGACCCAGTACTTC
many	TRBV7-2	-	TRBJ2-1	CASSLGGFSYNEQFF	TGTGCCAGCAGCTTAGGGGGGTTCTCCTACAATGAGCAGTTCTTC
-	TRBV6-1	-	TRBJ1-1	CASSLSGLHTEAFF	TGTGCCAGCAGTCTCTCAGGACTGCACACTGAAGCTTTCTTT
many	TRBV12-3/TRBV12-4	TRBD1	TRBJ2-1	CASSSTGGAYNEQFF	TGTGCCAGCAGTTCGACAGGGGGCGCGTACAATGAGCAGTTCTTC
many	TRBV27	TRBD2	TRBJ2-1	CASSPAGGAYNEQFF	TGTGCCAGCAGTCCAGCGGGAGGGGCCTACAATGAGCAGTTCTTC
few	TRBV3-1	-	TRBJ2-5	CASSHPRTFQETQYF	TGTGCCAGCAGCCACCCGAGGACCTTTCAAGAGACCCAGTACTTC
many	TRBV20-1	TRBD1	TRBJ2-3	CSARTGGTDTQYF	TGCAGTGCTAGGACAGGGGGGACAGATACGCAGTATTTT
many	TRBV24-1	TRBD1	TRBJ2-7	CATSDSTGGIYEQYF	TGTGCCACCAGTGACTCCACAGGGGGAATCTACGAGCAGTACTTC
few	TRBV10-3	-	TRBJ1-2	CAISESTGNGYTF	TGTGCCATCAGTGAGTCTACAGGGAATGGCTACACCTTC
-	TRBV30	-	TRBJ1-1	CAWTGGWGTEAFF	TGTGCCTGGACTGGCGGGTGGGGCACTGAAGCTTTCTTT
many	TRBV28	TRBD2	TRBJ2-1	CASTPGGGDNEQFF	TGTGCCAGCACCCCGGGGGGGGGGGACAATGAGCAGTTCTTC
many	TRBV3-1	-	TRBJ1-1	CASRSSSLNTEAFF	TGTGCCAGCAGGTCGTCAAGCCTTAACACTGAAGCTTTCTTT
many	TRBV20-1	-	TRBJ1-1	CSARARGTEAFF	TGCAGTGCTAGGGCCCGGGGTACTGAAGCTTTCTTT
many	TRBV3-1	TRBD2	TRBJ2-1	CASSQDPPSGRSEQFF	TGTGCCAGCAGCCAAGATCCACCTAGCGGGAGGAGTGAGCAGTTCTTC
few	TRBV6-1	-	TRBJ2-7	CASSPLEGHEQYF	TGTGCCAGCAGCCCCCTGGAGGGGCACGAGCAGTACTTC
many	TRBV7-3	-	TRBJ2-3	CASSALGSTDTQYF	TGTGCCAGCAGCGCATTGGGGAGCACAGATACGCAGTATTTT
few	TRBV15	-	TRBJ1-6	CATSRDEWNNSPLHF	TGTGCCACCAGCAGAGATGAATGGAATAATTCACCCCTCCACTTT
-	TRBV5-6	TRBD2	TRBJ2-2	CASSLFTSGSFTGELFF	TGTGCCAGCAGCTTGTTCACTAGCGGGAGTTTCACCGGGGAGCTGTTTTTT
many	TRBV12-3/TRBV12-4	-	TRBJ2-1	CASSLAGIEQFF	TGTGCCAGCAGTTTAGCGGGGATTGAGCAGTTCTTC
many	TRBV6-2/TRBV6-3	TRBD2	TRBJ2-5	CASSSGLAGARETQYF	TGTGCCAGCAGTTCGGGACTAGCGGGGGCTCGGGAGACCCAGTACTTC
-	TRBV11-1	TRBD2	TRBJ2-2	CASSALLAGASGELFF	TGTGCCAGCAGCGCACTCCTAGCGGGCGCCTCCGGGGAGCTGTTTTTT
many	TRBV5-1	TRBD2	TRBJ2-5	CASSAGTSWETQYF	TGCGCCAGCAGCGCCGGGACTAGCTGGGAGACCCAGTACTTC
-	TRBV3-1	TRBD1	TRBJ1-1	CASSQGQGSPEAFF	TGTGCCAGCAGCCAAGGACAGGGGAGCCCTGAAGCTTTCTTT
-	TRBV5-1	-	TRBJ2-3	CASSLYRADTDTQYF	TGCGCCAGCAGCTTGTACAGGGCGGACACAGATACGCAGTATTTT
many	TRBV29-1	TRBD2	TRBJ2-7	CSVVSGIISYEQYF	TGCAGCGTTGTTAGCGGGATAATCTCCTACGAGCAGTACTTC
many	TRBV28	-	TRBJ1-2	CASTGSVDGYTF	TGTGCCAGCACCGGGAGTGTGGATGGCTACACCTTC
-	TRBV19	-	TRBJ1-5	CASNRRGGNQPQHF	TGTGCCAGTAACCGACGCGGGGGCAATCAGCCCCAGCATTTT
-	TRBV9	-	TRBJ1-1	CASSVRQEATEAFF	TGTGCCAGCAGCGTTAGACAGGAAGCCACTGAAGCTTTCTTT